The clone carrying this T cell receptor beta chain was detected a few times. The antigen is undetermined. Repertoires were generated with immunoSEQ multiplex PCR, while TCRdb's copy carries only in-frame clones and drops some. The data show tens of thousands of clones, about 83% seen once. The data originate from a study of T cells in localized non-small cell lung cancer. Findings of the study overall: Clonality peaked in uninvolved adjacent lung rather than tumor. Analysis by sequencing included only one tumor region, so heterogeneity remains possible. Detection in adjacent lung was observed for a median 57 of the top 100 tumor clones.

The CDR3 sequence is 13 residues long. Trimming cost V 3 bases and J 5 bases, with 10 bases left between them. Germline lookup yields CDR1 SGHDN and CDR2 FVKESK. The V and J genes are TRBV14 and TRBJ1-2; no reliable D call. This receptor was identified in an older female donor with stage I lung adenocarcinoma. The sample in question was peripheral blood, obtained before any cancer treatment. In nucleotides, the CDR3 is TGTGCCAGCAGCCAGCAGACGGAATATGGCTACACCTTC. Its protein is CASSQQTEYGYTF.